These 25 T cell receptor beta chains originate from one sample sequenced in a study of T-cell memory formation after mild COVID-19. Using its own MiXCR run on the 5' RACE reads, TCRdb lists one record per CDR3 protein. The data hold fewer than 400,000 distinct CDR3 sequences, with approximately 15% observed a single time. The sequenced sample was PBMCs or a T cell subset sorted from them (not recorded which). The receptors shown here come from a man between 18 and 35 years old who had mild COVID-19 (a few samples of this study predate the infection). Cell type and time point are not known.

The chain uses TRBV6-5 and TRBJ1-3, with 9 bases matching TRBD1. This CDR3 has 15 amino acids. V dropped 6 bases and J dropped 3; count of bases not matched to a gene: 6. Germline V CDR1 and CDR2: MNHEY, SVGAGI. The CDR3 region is CASRPQGAFGNTIYF. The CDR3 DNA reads TGTGCCAGCAGACCACAGGGGGCTTTTGGAAACACCATATATTTT.

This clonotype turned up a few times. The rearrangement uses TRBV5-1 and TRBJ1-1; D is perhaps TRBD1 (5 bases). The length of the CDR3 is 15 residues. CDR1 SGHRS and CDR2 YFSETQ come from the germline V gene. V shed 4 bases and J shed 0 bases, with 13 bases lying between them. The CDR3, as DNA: TGCGCCAGCAGCCGCAGGGATCCGATGAACACTGAAGCTTTCTTT. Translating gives CASSRRDPMNTEAFF.

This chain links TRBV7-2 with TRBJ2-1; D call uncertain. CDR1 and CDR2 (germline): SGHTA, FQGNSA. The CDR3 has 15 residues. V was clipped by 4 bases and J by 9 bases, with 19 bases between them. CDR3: CASSSSPPTVGEQFF. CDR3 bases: TGTGCCAGCAGCTCTTCCCCACCAACCGTCGGTGAGCAGTTCTTC.

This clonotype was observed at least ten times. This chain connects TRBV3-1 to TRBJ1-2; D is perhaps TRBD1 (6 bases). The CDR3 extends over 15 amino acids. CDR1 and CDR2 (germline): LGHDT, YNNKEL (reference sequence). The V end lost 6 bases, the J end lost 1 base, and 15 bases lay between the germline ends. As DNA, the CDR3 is TGTGCCAGCAGTCGGACAGATCCGAATAACTATGGCTACACCTTC. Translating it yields CASSRTDPNNYGYTF.

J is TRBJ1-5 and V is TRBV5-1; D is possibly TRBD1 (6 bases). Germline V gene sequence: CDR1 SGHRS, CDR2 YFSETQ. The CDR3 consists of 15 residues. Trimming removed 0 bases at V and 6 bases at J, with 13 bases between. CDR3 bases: TGCGCCAGCAGCTTGGATTCCGGGGGCGGTCAGCCCCAGCATTTT. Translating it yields CASSLDSGGGQPQHF.

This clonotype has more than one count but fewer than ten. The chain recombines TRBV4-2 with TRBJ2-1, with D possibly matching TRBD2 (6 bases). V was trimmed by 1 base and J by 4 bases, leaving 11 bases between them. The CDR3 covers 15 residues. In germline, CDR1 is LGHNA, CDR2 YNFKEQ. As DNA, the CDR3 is TGTGCCAGCAGCCAAGTCGGGACTTATTACAATGAGCAGTTCTTC. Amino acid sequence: CASSQVGTYYNEQFF.

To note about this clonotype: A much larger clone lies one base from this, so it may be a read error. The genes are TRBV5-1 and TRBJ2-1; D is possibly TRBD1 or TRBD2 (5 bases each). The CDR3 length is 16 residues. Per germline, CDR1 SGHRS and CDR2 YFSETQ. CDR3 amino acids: CASSSYGTESGNERFF. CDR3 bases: TGCGCCAGCAGCTCCTACGGGACGGAGAGTGGCAATGAGCGGTTCTTC.

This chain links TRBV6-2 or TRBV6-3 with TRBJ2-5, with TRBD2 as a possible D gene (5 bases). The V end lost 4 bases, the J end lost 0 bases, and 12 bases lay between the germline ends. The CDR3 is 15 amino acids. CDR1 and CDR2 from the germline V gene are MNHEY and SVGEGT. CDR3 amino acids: CASSFDSGNQETQYF. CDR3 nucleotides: TGTGCCAGCAGTTTTGACTCGGGGAACCAAGAGACCCAGTACTTC.

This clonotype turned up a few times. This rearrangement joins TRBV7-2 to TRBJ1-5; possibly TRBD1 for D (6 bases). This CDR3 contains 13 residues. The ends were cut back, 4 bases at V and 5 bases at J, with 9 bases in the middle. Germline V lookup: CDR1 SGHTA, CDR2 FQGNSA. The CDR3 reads CASSSWTDQPQHF. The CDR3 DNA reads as TGTGCCAGCAGCTCATGGACAGATCAGCCCCAGCATTTT.

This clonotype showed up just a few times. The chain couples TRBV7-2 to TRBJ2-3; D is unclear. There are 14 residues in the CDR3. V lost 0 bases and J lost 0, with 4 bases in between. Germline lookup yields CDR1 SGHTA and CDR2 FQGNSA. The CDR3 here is CASSLAFSTDTQYF. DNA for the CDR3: TGTGCCAGCAGCTTAGCCTTTAGCACAGATACGCAGTATTTT.

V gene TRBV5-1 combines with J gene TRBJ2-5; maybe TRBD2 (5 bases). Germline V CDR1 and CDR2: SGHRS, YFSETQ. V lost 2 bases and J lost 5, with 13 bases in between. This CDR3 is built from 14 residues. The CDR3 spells CASSFRGVGETQYF. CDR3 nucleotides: TGCGCCAGCAGCTTTCGGGGAGTGGGCGAGACCCAGTACTTC.

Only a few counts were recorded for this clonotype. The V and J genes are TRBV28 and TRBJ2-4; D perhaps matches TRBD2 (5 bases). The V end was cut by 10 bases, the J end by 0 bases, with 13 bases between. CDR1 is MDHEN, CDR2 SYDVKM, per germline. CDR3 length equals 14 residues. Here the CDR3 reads CANSRAGAKNIQYF. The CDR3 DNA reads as TGTGCCAACTCTAGGGCGGGAGCCAAAAACATTCAGTACTTC.

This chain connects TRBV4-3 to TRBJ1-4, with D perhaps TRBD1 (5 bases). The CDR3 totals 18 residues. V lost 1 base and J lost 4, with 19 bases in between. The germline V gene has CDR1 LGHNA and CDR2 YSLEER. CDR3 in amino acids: CASSQVTGGSDGNEKLFF. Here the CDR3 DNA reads TGCGCCAGCAGCCAAGTCACAGGAGGGAGTGATGGTAATGAAAAACTGTTTTTT.

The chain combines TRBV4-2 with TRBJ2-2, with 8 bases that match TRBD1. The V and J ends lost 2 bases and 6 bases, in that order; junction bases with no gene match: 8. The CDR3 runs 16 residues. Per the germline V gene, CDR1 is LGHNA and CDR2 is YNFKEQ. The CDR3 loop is CASSQIRQGAAGELFF. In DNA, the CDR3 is TGTGCCAGCAGCCAAATCCGGCAGGGGGCCGCCGGGGAGCTGTTTTTT.

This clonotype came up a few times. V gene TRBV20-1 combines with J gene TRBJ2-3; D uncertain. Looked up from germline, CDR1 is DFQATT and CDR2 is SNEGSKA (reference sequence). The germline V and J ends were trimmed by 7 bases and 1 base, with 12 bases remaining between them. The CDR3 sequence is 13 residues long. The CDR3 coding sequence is TGCAGTGTCCCGGGCAGAGGCACAGATACGCAGTATTTT. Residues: CSVPGRGTDTQYF.

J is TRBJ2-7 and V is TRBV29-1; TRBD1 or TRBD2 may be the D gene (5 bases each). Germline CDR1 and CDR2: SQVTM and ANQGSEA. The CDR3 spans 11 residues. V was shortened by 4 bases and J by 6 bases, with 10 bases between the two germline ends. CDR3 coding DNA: TGCAGCGTTGTTTGGGGGTTCGAGCAGTACGTC. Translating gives CSVVWGFEQYV.

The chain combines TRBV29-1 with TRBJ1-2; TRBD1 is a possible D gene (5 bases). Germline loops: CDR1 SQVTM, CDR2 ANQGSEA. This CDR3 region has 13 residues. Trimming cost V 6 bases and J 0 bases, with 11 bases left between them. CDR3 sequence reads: CSVTGGSNYGYTF. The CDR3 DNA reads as TGCAGCGTGACCGGGGGGTCTAACTATGGCTACACCTTC.

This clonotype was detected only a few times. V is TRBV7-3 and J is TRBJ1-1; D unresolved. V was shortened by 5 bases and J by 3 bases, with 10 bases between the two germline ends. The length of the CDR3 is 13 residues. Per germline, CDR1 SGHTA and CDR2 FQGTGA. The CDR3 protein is CASSQGLDTEAFF. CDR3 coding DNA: TGTGCCAGCAGCCAAGGACTGGACACTGAAGCTTTCTTT. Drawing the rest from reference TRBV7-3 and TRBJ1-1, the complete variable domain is GAGVSQTPSNKVTEKGKYVELRCDPISGHTALYWYRQSLGQGPEFLIYFQGTGAADDSGLPNDRFFAVRPEGSVSTLKIQRTERGDSAVYLCASSQGLDTEAFFGQGTRLTVV.

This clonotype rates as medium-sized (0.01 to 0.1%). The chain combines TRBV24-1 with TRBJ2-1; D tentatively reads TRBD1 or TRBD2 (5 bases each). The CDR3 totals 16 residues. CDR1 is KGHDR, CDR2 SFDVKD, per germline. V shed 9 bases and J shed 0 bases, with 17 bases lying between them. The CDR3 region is CATRGRNVSSYNEQFF. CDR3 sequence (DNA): TGTGCCACCCGGGGCCGGAATGTTAGCTCCTACAATGAGCAGTTCTTC.

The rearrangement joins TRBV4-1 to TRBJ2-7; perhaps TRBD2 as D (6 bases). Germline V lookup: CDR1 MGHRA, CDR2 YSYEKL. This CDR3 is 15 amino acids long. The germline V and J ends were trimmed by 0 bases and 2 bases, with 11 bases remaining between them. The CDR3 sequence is CASSQDRTGAYEQYF. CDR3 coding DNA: TGCGCCAGCAGCCAAGATAGGACGGGGGCCTACGAGCAGTACTTC.

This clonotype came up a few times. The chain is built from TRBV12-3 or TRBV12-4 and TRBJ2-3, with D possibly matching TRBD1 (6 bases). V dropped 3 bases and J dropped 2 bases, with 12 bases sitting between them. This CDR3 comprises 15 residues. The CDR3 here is CASSFGGYPTDTQYF. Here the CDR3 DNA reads TGTGCCAGCAGTTTTGGGGGCTACCCCACAGATACGCAGTATTTT.

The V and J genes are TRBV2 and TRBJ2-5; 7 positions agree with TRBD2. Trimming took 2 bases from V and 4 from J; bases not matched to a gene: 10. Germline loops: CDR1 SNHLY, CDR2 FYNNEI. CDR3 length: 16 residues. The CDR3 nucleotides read TGTGCCAGCAGTGAACTTCTTGGGGCTAGCGGAGAGACCCAGTACTTC. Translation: CASSELLGASGETQYF.

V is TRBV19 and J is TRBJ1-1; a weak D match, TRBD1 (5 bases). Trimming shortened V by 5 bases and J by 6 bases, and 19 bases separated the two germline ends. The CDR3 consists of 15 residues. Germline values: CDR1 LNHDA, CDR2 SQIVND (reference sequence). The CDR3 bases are TGTGCCAGTAGTTGGGACGGGGCCATCGGGGCTGAAGCTTTCTTT. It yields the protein CASSWDGAIGAEAFF. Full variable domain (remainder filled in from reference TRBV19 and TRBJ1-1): DGGITQSPKYLFRKEGQNVTLSCEQNLNHDAMYWYRQDPGQGLRLIYYSQIVNDFQKGDIAEGYSVSREKKESFPLTVTSAQKNPTAFYLCASSWDGAIGAEAFFGQGTRLTVV.

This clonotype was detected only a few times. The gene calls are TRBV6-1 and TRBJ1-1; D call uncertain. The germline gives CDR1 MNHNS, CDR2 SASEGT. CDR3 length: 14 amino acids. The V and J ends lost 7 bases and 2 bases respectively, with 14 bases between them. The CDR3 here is CASMISYPNTEAFF. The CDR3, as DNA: TGTGCCAGCATGATCAGTTACCCAAACACTGAAGCTTTCTTT.

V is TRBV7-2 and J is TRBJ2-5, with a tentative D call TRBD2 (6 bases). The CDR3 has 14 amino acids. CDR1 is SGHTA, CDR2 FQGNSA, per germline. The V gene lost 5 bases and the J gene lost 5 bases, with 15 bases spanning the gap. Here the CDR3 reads CASSVTSSYETQYF. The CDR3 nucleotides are TGTGCCAGCAGCGTCACTAGCAGCTATGAGACCCAGTACTTC.